This T cell receptor (beta chain) was observed in a study of cytomegalovirus exposure and HLA in healthy donors. Study outcomes and limitations: More than 150 TCR beta chains were listed as cytomegalovirus-associated. Later analysis associated a missense DCLRE1C variant with TCR beta V- and J-gene trimming.

In germline, CDR1 is SQVTM, CDR2 ANQGSEA. The CDR3 length is 14 residues. V lost 6 bases, J lost 0 bases, and 7 bases stayed unmatched. A word on this clone: Its target is unknown.

PCR involved 60 Vbeta and 13 Jbeta primers. Only in-frame clones appear in the TCRdb table, and some are missing; sequencing was by immunoSEQ multiplex PCR. The sample lists 100,000 to 150,000 clones, roughly 66% occurring once. Sequencing was done on a sample of PBMCs. This receptor was identified in a man aged 60-69 years in good health and CMV-seropositive. The chain joins TRBV29-1 to TRBJ2-7; 8 positions agree with TRBD1. The CDR3 region has the DNA TGCAGCGTCGATAGGACAGGGAGCTCCTACGAGCAGTACTTC. Protein sequence: CSVDRTGSSYEQYF.